This T cell receptor beta chain was sequenced during a study of cytomegalovirus exposure and HLA in healthy donors. Study background: Earlier, approximately 110 million unique TCR beta sequences were recovered from 200 million or so T cells by an analysis.

While unrecorded immune exposures were likely, the donors were nominally healthy when sampled. Vbeta (60) and Jbeta (13) primers were used in the PCR. The repertoire was sequenced with immunoSEQ multiplex PCR; TCRdb's copy has only in-frame clones and lacks some. The sample lists approximately 200,000 clones, 60% to 85% occurring once. Trimming left V 7 bases short and J 6 bases short, with 17 bases between. CDR3 length: 14 amino acids. Germline V gives CDR1 SEHNR, CDR2 FQNEAQ (reference sequence). This TCR was recovered from a man aged 40-50 years in good health and CMV-seronegative. The specimen sequenced was PBMCs. The gene calls are TRBV7-9 and TRBJ2-3; a possible D gene is TRBD2 (5 bases). CDR3 sequence: CASNQIGGSDTQYF. CDR3 DNA sequence: TGTGCCAGCAACCAAATCGGTGGGAGTGATACGCAGTATTTT.